This TCR beta chain was obtained from a study of T cells in Graves' hyperthyroidism and ophthalmopathy. This clonotype was counted at least ten times. The CDR3 has 13 amino acids. V lost 6 bases and J lost 5; bases outside the gene matches: 6. Germline V lookup: CDR1 MDHEN, CDR2 SYDVKM. It was RNA transcripts that yielded the amplified TCR beta CDR3 regions. Researchers ran a first-round RT-PCR on the TCR CDR3 using the HTBI primer set. From the multiplex PCR reads, TCRdb called clonotypes with MiXCR, one entry per CDR3 protein. The repertoire consists of 450,000 to 600,000 distinct CDR3 sequences, with about 14% occurring once and the leading ten covering 14%.

This chain uses TRBV28 with TRBJ1-1, with 7 bases lining up with TRBD1. This sequence originates from a woman aged 40 to 50 with Graves' hyperthyroidism. Input material: blood. CDR3 loop: CASRLEGATEAFF. Here the CDR3 DNA reads TGTGCCAGCAGACTAGAGGGGGCTACTGAAGCTTTCTTT.